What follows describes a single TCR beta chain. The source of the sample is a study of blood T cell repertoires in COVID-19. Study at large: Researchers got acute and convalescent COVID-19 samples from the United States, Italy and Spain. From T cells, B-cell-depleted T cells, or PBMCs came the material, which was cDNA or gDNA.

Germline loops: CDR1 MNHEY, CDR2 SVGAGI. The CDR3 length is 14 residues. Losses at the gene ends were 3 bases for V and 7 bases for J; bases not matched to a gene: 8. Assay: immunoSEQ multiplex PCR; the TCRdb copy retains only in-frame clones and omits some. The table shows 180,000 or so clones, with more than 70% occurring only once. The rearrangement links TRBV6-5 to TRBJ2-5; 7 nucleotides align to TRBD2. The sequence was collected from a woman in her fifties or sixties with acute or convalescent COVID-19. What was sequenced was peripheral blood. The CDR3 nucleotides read TGTGCCAGCAGTTATACCGAGCGGGGAAGGACCCAGTACTTC. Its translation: CASSYTERGRTQYF.